The 17 T cell receptor beta chains below were found in one sample sequenced in a study of T cell repertoires in cytomegalovirus infection. TCRdb re-called the reads with MiXCR, one entry per CDR3 protein. Found here are under 850,000 distinct CDR3 sequences, 35% of them singletons; the top ten hold under 3%. Sequencing was done on a sample of PBMCs. The receptors come from a human donor in good health (CMV status not recorded). Some clones in this sample may be carry-over from other donors' samples.

V gene TRBV27 combines with J gene TRBJ1-1; D is uncertain. The V end lost 1 base, the J end lost 2 bases, and 8 bases lay between the germline ends. Germline-derived CDR1 and CDR2 are MNHEY and SMNVEV (reference sequence). The CDR3 has 14 residues. CDR3 in amino acids: CASSLYDTNTEAFF. The DNA of the CDR3 is TGTGCCAGCAGTTTATACGACACCAACACTGAAGCTTTCTTT.

This clonotype was seen a handful of times. The chain couples TRBV27 to TRBJ2-7; D may be TRBD1 or TRBD2 (5 bases each). V lost 5 bases and J 4 bases, leaving 15 bases between the germline ends. This CDR3 is 14 amino acids long. Germline V lookup: CDR1 MNHEY, CDR2 SMNVEV (reference sequence). The CDR3 region is CASSLPGRKYEQYF. The DNA for the CDR3 is TGTGCCAGCAGTCTCCCGGGACGGAAGTACGAGCAGTACTTC.

This clonotype was found a few times. J is TRBJ1-2 and V is TRBV5-6; TRBD1 is a possible D gene (5 bases). Looked up from germline, CDR1 is SGHDT and CDR2 is YYEEEE. Trimming removed 4 bases at V and 3 bases at J, with 13 bases between. The CDR3 has 14 residues. CDR3 residues: CASSRNTGYYGYTF. The CDR3 nucleotides read TGTGCCAGCAGCCGAAATACAGGTTACTATGGCTACACCTTC.

J is TRBJ1-2 and V is TRBV6-6, with D perhaps matching TRBD1 (6 bases). This CDR3 region has 16 residues. Germline CDR1 and CDR2: MNHNY and SVGAGI (reference sequence). Trimming removed 5 bases at V and 1 base at J, with 17 bases between. CDR3 bases: TGTGCCAGCAGTGCCCAGGCCGGGGGGCTTAACTATGGCTACACCTTC. As protein: CASSAQAGGLNYGYTF.

On this clonotype itself: A much larger clone lies a single base off, so this may be a read error. This chain uses TRBV7-6 with TRBJ1-1, with 8 nucleotides matching TRBD1. CDR1 SGHVS and CDR2 FNYEAQ come from the germline V gene. The CDR3 contains 16 residues. CDR3 residues: CAISTRTGPTFNEAFF. CDR3 DNA: TGTGCCATCAGCACACGGACAGGGCCAACCTTTAATGAAGCTTTCTTT.

The V gene is TRBV11-2, the J gene TRBJ1-5; D is possibly TRBD1 (5 bases). This CDR3 spans 15 amino acids. Germline V CDR1 and CDR2: SGHAT, FQNNGV. The V end was cut by 5 bases, the J end by 5 bases, with 16 bases between. CDR3: CASSPGLTGDQPQHF. The CDR3 DNA sequence: TGTGCCAGCAGCCCGGGGTTGACGGGGGATCAGCCCCAGCATTTT.

This clonotype appeared a few times. This chain connects TRBV6-1 to TRBJ2-5, with D possibly being TRBD2 (6 bases). Germline V gene sequence: CDR1 MNHNS, CDR2 SASEGT. Trimming took 5 bases from V and 5 from J, leaving 15 bases between them. The CDR3 length is 14 residues. The CDR3 loop is CASSTTGGLETQYF. In DNA, the CDR3 is TGTGCCAGCAGTACCACCGGGGGATTGGAGACCCAGTACTTC.

This clonotype came up a few times. This rearrangement joins TRBV28 to TRBJ2-5, with 10 positions matching TRBD1. The CDR3 runs to 15 residues. The trim removed 5 bases at V and 5 bases at J, leaving 8 bases unmatched. Germline V gene data show CDR1 as MDHEN and CDR2 as SYDVKM. The CDR3 region has the DNA TGTGCCAGCAGTACCGGAGGACAGGGGGATGAGACCCAGTACTTC. Its translation is CASSTGGQGDETQYF.

The genes are TRBV6-5 and TRBJ1-1; no clear D gene. There are 16 residues in the CDR3. Germline assignment: CDR1 MNHEY and CDR2 SVGAGI. V gave up 2 bases and J gave up 6 bases, with 19 bases separating them. This chain's CDR3 is CASSYPGEGRRAEAFF. In DNA, the CDR3 is TGTGCCAGCAGTTACCCGGGAGAGGGCCGGAGAGCTGAAGCTTTCTTT.

V and J are TRBV6-2 or TRBV6-3 and TRBJ2-1; D is perhaps TRBD2 (6 bases). The CDR3 has 15 residues. Trimming stripped 6 bases from V and 0 bases from J, with 12 bases between. CDR1 MNHEY and CDR2 SVGEGT come from the germline V gene. CDR3 loop: CASRFRDFSYNEQFF. The CDR3 DNA follows: TGTGCCAGCAGATTCCGGGACTTCTCCTACAATGAGCAGTTCTTC.

This clonotype showed up many times. The chain is built from TRBV12-3 or TRBV12-4 and TRBJ1-2; D not certain. V was clipped by 3 bases and J by 4 bases, with 9 bases between them. CDR3 length: 13 amino acids. CDR3 region: CASSFKTSYGYTF. The CDR3 DNA is TGTGCCAGCAGTTTTAAGACAAGCTATGGCTACACCTTC.

The rearrangement uses TRBV4-1 and TRBJ1-4; TRBD1 is a possible D gene (5 bases). The CDR3 consists of 18 residues. V was cut by 4 bases and J by 0 bases, with 18 bases left in between. Germline V lookup: CDR1 MGHRA, CDR2 YSYEKL. This chain's CDR3 is CASSLSRGPGTTNEKLFF. The CDR3 nucleotides read TGCGCCAGCAGCCTCAGCCGGGGCCCAGGGACAACTAATGAAAAACTGTTTTTT.

CDR3 sequence reads: CASSALGITEAFF. CDR3 DNA: TGTGCCAGCAGCGCCCTTGGAATCACTGAAGCTTTCTTT. The chain is built from TRBV3-1 and TRBJ1-1, with D uncertain. The V end was cut by 5 bases, the J end by 4 bases, with 11 bases between. The germline V gene has CDR1 LGHDT and CDR2 YNNKEL (reference sequence). The CDR3 is 13 amino acids.

This clonotype has just a few counts. The chain has TRBV19 and TRBJ1-4, with D uncertain. Looked up from germline, CDR1 is LNHDA and CDR2 is SQIVND (reference sequence). CDR3 length: 14 residues. The V gene lost 5 bases and the J gene lost 0 bases, with 7 bases spanning the gap. The CDR3 protein is CASSLTTTNEKLFF. The CDR3 DNA is TGTGCCAGTAGTTTGACCACAACTAATGAAAAACTGTTTTTT.

This clonotype was picked up a small number of times. The genes are TRBV28 and TRBJ1-2, with TRBD1 matching 10 bases. Germline V gene data show CDR1 as MDHEN and CDR2 as SYDVKM. After removal of 5 bases from V and 12 bases from J, the junction contained 6 bases not matched to a gene. This CDR3 region has 12 residues. DNA of the CDR3: TGTGCCAGCAGTCTACGGACAGGGGGGAACACCTTC. This sequence encodes CASSLRTGGNTF.

V and J are TRBV12-3 or TRBV12-4 and TRBJ1-2, with 12 bases that match TRBD1. The CDR3 is 15 amino acids. V shed 10 bases, J shed 3 bases, and the junction held 9 bases outside the gene matches. CDR3 nucleotides: TGTGCCACGTCGGGACAGGGGGCCCAATACTATGGCTACACCTTC. The encoded protein is CATSGQGAQYYGYTF.

This rearrangement joins TRBV28 to TRBJ1-2; 8 bases map to TRBD1. The V gene end was trimmed by 6 bases and the J gene end by 4 bases; junction bases not matched to a gene: 10. The CDR3 is 15 residues long. The V gene's germline CDR1 is MDHEN and CDR2 SYDVKM. CDR3 nucleotide sequence: TGTGCCAGCAGCCCCAGGGACAGGACTTTCTATGGCTACACCTTC. Translating gives CASSPRDRTFYGYTF.